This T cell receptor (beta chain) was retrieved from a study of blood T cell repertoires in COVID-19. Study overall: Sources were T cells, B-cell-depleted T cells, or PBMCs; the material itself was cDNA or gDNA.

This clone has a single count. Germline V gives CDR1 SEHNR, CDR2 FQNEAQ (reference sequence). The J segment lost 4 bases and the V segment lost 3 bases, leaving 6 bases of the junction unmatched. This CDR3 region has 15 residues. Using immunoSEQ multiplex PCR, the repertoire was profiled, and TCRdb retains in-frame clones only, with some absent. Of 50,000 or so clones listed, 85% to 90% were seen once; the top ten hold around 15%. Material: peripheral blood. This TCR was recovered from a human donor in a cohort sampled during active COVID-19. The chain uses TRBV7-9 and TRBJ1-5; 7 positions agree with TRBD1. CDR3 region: CASSLEGQPNQPQHF. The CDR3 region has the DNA TGTGCCAGCAGCTTGGAGGGACAGCCAAATCAGCCCCAGCATTTT.